The 25 T cell receptor beta chains below were found in one sample sequenced in a study of T-cell memory formation after mild COVID-19. TCRdb re-called the 5' RACE reads through MiXCR, storing one row per CDR3 protein. The data hold over 40,000 distinct CDR3 sequences, with around 12% observed a single time. Sequencing was performed on PBMCs or a T cell subset sorted from them (not recorded which). The receptors derive from a man between 18 and 35 years old who had mild COVID-19 (a few samples of this study predate the infection). Cell type and time point are not known.

Many counts were recorded for this clonotype. V is TRBV12-3 or TRBV12-4 and J is TRBJ2-1, with 7 bases fitting TRBD1. The CDR3 runs 15 residues. Trimming at V came to 4 bases and at J to 4 bases, leaving 7 bases not matched to a gene. CDR3 loop: CASSSLGDSYNEQFF. CDR3 coding DNA: TGTGCCAGCAGTTCCCTGGGGGACAGTTACAATGAGCAGTTCTTC.

This clonotype came up a few times. This sequence joins TRBV5-1 and TRBJ1-1; D perhaps matches TRBD1 (6 bases). This CDR3 contains 15 residues. Trimming removed 1 base from V and 1 base from J, with 11 bases in between. Per germline, CDR1 SGHRS and CDR2 YFSETQ. CDR3 loop: CASSLLTGENTEAFF. Written as DNA, the CDR3 is TGCGCCAGCAGCTTGTTGACAGGAGAGAACACTGAAGCTTTCTTT.

The table lists this clonotype with many counts. This chain links TRBV2 with TRBJ2-3, with D unresolved. V lost 3 bases and J lost 2, with 12 bases in between. Per the germline V gene, CDR1 is SNHLY and CDR2 is FYNNEI. The CDR3 has 15 residues. CDR3 DNA: TGTGCCAGCAGTGATCGTTTGAGGAACACAGATACGCAGTATTTT. Its translation: CASSDRLRNTDTQYF.

This clonotype has a handful of counts. V and J are TRBV29-1 and TRBJ1-1; D gene ambiguous. Trimming took 4 bases from V and 2 from J, leaving 11 bases between them. The germline CDR1 and CDR2 sequences are SQVTM and ANQGSEA. This CDR3 comprises 13 residues. The CDR3 coding sequence is TGCAGCGTTGCCACACTACTAAACACTGAAGCTTTCTTT. The encoded protein is CSVATLLNTEAFF. The variable domain in full, with the rest retrieved from reference TRBV29-1 and TRBJ1-1, is SAVISQKPSRDICQRGTSLTIQCQVDSQVTMMFWYRQQPGQSLTLIATANQGSEATYESGFVIDKFPISRPNLTFSTLTVSNMSPEDSSIYLCSVATLLNTEAFFGQGTRLTVV.

V is TRBV20-1 and J is TRBJ1-1, with a weak D call TRBD1 (6 bases). Germline CDR1 is DFQATT and CDR2 is SNEGSKA (reference sequence). Trimming removed 6 bases from V and 1 base from J, with 12 bases in between. This CDR3 is 13 amino acids long. This CDR3 reads CSASDSRNTEAFF. The CDR3, as DNA: TGCAGTGCCTCGGACAGCCGGAACACTGAAGCTTTCTTT.

V usage is TRBV5-1 and J usage is TRBJ2-3; D is perhaps TRBD1 (6 bases). Germline V gene sequence: CDR1 SGHRS, CDR2 YFSETQ. The CDR3 sequence is 13 residues long. Trimming left V 5 bases short and J 4 bases short, with 11 bases between. Written as DNA, the CDR3 is TGCGCCAGCAGTCCCGAGGGGGCAGATACGCAGTATTTT. This translates into CASSPEGADTQYF.

V usage is TRBV7-8 and J usage is TRBJ2-7; D not resolved. This CDR3 has 14 residues. The germline V and J ends were trimmed by 0 bases and 4 bases, with 10 bases remaining between them. CDR1 and CDR2 from the germline V gene are SGHVS and FQNEAQ. In DNA form, the CDR3 reads TGTGCCAGCAGCTTAGCGTCTACGTTATACGAGCAGTACTTC. Translation: CASSLASTLYEQYF.

This clonotype was detected many times. The chain combines TRBV18 with TRBJ2-5; D gene unclear. The CDR3 totals 14 residues. Between the trimmed V and J ends, which lost 6 bases and 0 bases, there was a span of 11 bases. From germline, CDR1 is KGHSH and CDR2 LQKENI. The CDR3 reads CASSSYGHQETQYF. For the CDR3, the DNA is TGTGCCAGCTCGTCGTACGGTCACCAAGAGACCCAGTACTTC.

On this clonotype itself: A much larger clone is a single base away; this may be a read error. In nucleotides, the CDR3 is TGTGCCAGCAGCTTACAGGGAGAAGTGACCCAGTACTTC. Translating it yields CASSLQGEVTQYF. This chain links TRBV12-3 or TRBV12-4 with TRBJ2-5, with D perhaps matching TRBD1 (6 bases). Trimming cost V 6 bases and J 7 bases, with 15 bases left between them. The CDR3 consists of 13 residues.

This clonotype was detected ten times or more. The CDR3 nucleotides are TGTGCCAGCAGCTTAGAGCTAGCGGGAGATACGCAGTATTTT. As protein: CASSLELAGDTQYF. The rearrangement uses TRBV7-2 and TRBJ2-3; 8 nucleotides agree with TRBD2. Trimming cost V 1 base and J 5 bases; bases outside gene matches: 2. The CDR3 loop spans 14 amino acids. From germline, CDR1 is SGHTA and CDR2 FQGNSA. The full variable domain, completed using reference TRBV7-2 and TRBJ2-3, is GAGVSQSPSNKVTEKGKDVELRCDPISGHTALYWYRQSLGQGLEFLIYFQGNSAPDKSGLPSDRFSAERTGGSVSTLTIQRTQQEDSAVYLCASSLELAGDTQYFGPGTRLTVL.

This clonotype was counted many times. The chain joins TRBV4-3 to TRBJ2-5; 12 bases line up with TRBD2. V trimming: 4 bases; J trimming: 5 bases; junction bases outside the gene matches: 11. Germline CDR1 reads LGHNA; CDR2 reads YSLEER. There are 17 residues in the CDR3. The chain's CDR3 is CASSPQGLAGNGETQYF. CDR3 bases: TGCGCCAGCAGCCCACAAGGACTAGCGGGGAATGGGGAGACCCAGTACTTC.

This clonotype came up many times. The rearrangement uses TRBV28 and TRBJ2-7; TRBD1 aligns across 8 bases. This CDR3 spans 15 amino acids. With 5 bases clipped from V and 4 bases from J, the junction kept 10 bases outside the gene matches. Looked up from germline, CDR1 is MDHEN and CDR2 is SYDVKM. The CDR3 DNA reads TGTGCCAGCAGTGAATCGGGGACAGGCCTTTACGAGCAGTACGTC. Translated: CASSESGTGLYEQYV.

This chain uses TRBV20-1 with TRBJ2-3; 10 bases are a match to TRBD2. With 3 bases clipped from V and 5 bases from J, the junction kept 5 bases outside the gene matches. This CDR3 is 14 amino acids long. Germline CDR1 is DFQATT and CDR2 is SNEGSKA (reference sequence). The chain's CDR3 is CSASKRGGGDTQYF. In DNA, the CDR3 is TGCAGTGCTAGTAAGCGGGGGGGTGGAGATACGCAGTATTTT.

At least ten counts were recorded for this clonotype. The genes are TRBV5-1 and TRBJ2-5; no reliable D call. CDR1 SGHRS and CDR2 YFSETQ come from the germline V gene. The CDR3 contains 15 residues. With 0 bases removed from V and 4 bases from J, the gap between germline ends came to 13 bases. The CDR3 is CASSLAESGGETQYF. The CDR3 coding sequence is TGCGCCAGCAGCTTGGCCGAGTCGGGCGGAGAGACCCAGTACTTC.

The chain combines TRBV6-1 with TRBJ1-2; D is ambiguous. V lost 2 bases and J lost 7, with 17 bases in between. This CDR3 spans 15 amino acids. CDR1 is MNHNS, CDR2 SASEGT, per germline. CDR3 amino acids: CASSEQVGVFSGYTF. The CDR3 DNA follows: TGTGCCAGCAGTGAACAGGTTGGGGTCTTCAGTGGCTACACCTTC.

The CDR3 nucleotides are TGTGCCAGCGGCGGGGGGGAGCAAGAGACCCAGTACTTC. It yields the protein CASGGGEQETQYF. V and J are TRBV6-2 or TRBV6-3 and TRBJ2-5; 9 bases agree with TRBD2. The CDR3 sequence is 13 residues long. The germline gives CDR1 MNHEY, CDR2 SVGEGT. J was trimmed by 2 bases and V by 8 bases; bases with no gene match: 3.

The chain links TRBV9 to TRBJ1-5; no definite D call. The germline V and J ends were trimmed by 0 bases and 5 bases, with 6 bases remaining between them. The CDR3 spans 13 residues. The germline V gene encodes CDR1 SGDLS and CDR2 YYNGEE. CDR3 protein: CASSVGVDQPQHF. Written as DNA, the CDR3 is TGTGCCAGCAGCGTAGGGGTGGATCAGCCCCAGCATTTT.

In its sample, this clonotype was seen a few times. This rearrangement joins TRBV12-3 or TRBV12-4 to TRBJ2-6; D may be TRBD1 or TRBD2 (5 bases each). With 2 bases removed from V and 12 bases from J, the gap between germline ends came to 17 bases. There are 15 residues in the CDR3. The DNA of the CDR3 is TGTGCCAGCAGTTTACGGGGCCTGCAGGCTGGCGTCCTGACTTTC. Protein sequence: CASSLRGLQAGVLTF.

This clonotype was observed at least ten times. The chain uses TRBV4-2 and TRBJ2-2; weak D call: TRBD2 (5 bases). CDR3 size: 15 residues. V lost 3 bases and J 4 bases, leaving 12 bases between the germline ends. Germline V gene sequence: CDR1 LGHNA, CDR2 YNFKEQ. The CDR3 DNA is TGTGCCAGCAGCCAGGAAGGACTCGCCACCGGGGAGCTGTTTTTT. Protein product: CASSQEGLATGELFF.

In this sample, this clonotype turned up a few times. This chain joins TRBV7-2 and TRBJ2-3; TRBD2 is a possible D gene (5 bases). Between the trimmed V and J ends, which lost 4 bases and 0 bases, there was a span of 8 bases. Germline-derived CDR1 and CDR2 are SGHTA and FQGNSA. This CDR3 is 14 amino acids long. The CDR3 sequence: CASSWSGSTDTQYF. As DNA, the CDR3 is TGTGCCAGCAGCTGGTCGGGGAGCACAGATACGCAGTATTTT.

The chain carries TRBV27 and TRBJ2-6; 8 bases fit TRBD2. Trimming at V came to 5 bases and at J to 1 base, leaving 10 bases not matched to a gene. This CDR3 has 18 amino acids. CDR1 MNHEY and CDR2 SMNVEV come from the germline V gene (reference sequence). CDR3 DNA: TGTGCCAGCAGTCCCTTGCGGGGGGCCATTTCTGGGGCCAACGTCCTGACTTTC. Amino acid sequence: CASSPLRGAISGANVLTF. Combining the CDR3 with reference TRBV27 and TRBJ2-6 gives the whole variable domain EAQVTQNPRYLITVTGKKLTVTCSQNMNHEYMSWYRQDPGLGLRQIYYSMNVEVTDKGDVPEGYKVSRKEKRNFPLILESPSPNQTSLYFCASSPLRGAISGANVLTFGAGSRLTVL.

The J gene is TRBJ1-5, the V gene TRBV12-3 or TRBV12-4; D gene unclear. The CDR3 contains 14 residues. Between the trimmed V and J ends, which lost 6 bases and 6 bases, there was a span of 15 bases. This chain's CDR3 is CASRAPEDGQPQHF. The CDR3 DNA follows: TGTGCCAGCAGGGCCCCTGAGGATGGTCAGCCCCAGCATTTT.

V and J are TRBV12-3 or TRBV12-4 and TRBJ2-5; D is uncertain. CDR3 length: 14 residues. V was trimmed by 4 bases and J by 4 bases, leaving 13 bases between them. The CDR3 DNA reads TGTGCCAGCAGTTCCTTGGGGTTCGGAGAGACCCAGTACTTC. It yields the protein CASSSLGFGETQYF.

This clonotype was seen a handful of times. The chain combines TRBV28 with TRBJ1-1; 7 bases line up with TRBD1. The CDR3 is 14 residues long. Germline V CDR1 and CDR2: MDHEN, SYDVKM. V lost 2 bases and J lost 5; bases outside the gene matches: 5. In nucleotides, the CDR3 is TGTGCCAGCAGTTTACGACAGGGTTGGACTGAAGCTTTCTTT. Residues: CASSLRQGWTEAFF.

V gene TRBV6-4 combines with J gene TRBJ2-3; D is undetermined. V was shortened by 3 bases and J by 0 bases, with 7 bases between the two germline ends. CDR1 is MRHNA, CDR2 SNTAGT, per germline. The CDR3 is 14 residues long. CDR3 DNA: TGTGCCAGCAGTGAACTGGGGAGCACAGATACGCAGTATTTT. Protein product: CASSELGSTDTQYF.